This T cell receptor (beta chain) was observed in a study of shared clonotypes between healthy human individuals. The protocol was immunoSEQ multiplex PCR, while the TCRdb copy is restricted to in-frame clones and leaves out a portion. The data hold 2 million to 2.5 million clones, with around 93% observed a single time. The junction had 9 bases not matched to a gene; V was cut back by 4 bases and J by 5 bases. CDR1 SGHRS and CDR2 YFSETQ come from the germline V gene. This CDR3 has 15 amino acids. The donors were adults (healthy and HIV-negative) with no recent acute infections or vaccinations. Nashville, Tennessee was home to all donors, who were Caucasian adults. Partitioning of CD4+ cells yielded a CD45RA+ naive subset and a CD45RA-negative memory subset. Study results and caveats: Among donors, clonotype sharing was expected to be affected by sequencing depth.

In the case of this clone: Its antigen is not identified.

This TCR came from a young man in good health. Some clones in this sample may be carry-over from other donors' samples. The rearrangement joins TRBV5-1 to TRBJ1-1; 9 nucleotides agree with TRBD1. The sequencing input was naive CD4+ T cells from PBMCs. Subset given: CD45RA+ positively selected. The CDR3 loop is CASSRNRGRNTEAFF. The CDR3 region has the DNA TGCGCCAGCAGCCGCAACAGGGGGCGTAATACTGAAGCTTTCTTT.